This is a list of T cell receptor beta chains from one sample in a study of identical twins. TCRdb fed the 5' RACE reads into MiXCR, producing one record per CDR3 protein. The table records approximately 630,000 distinct CDR3 sequences, about 7.6% of them present only once. The same data also contributed to another study, on yellow fever vaccine responses in identical twins.

What was sequenced was PBMCs. The receptors come from a woman between 18 and 29 years old in good health. CDR3s include the opening cysteine and the closing phenylalanine or tryptophan. Each record gives: V gene, J gene, clone size, D gene, CDR3 DNA, CDR3 protein. D genes are given only for firm matches. The size entry is marked missing in some rows and otherwise reads once, few, many or a size class.

v_call: TRBV28; j_call: TRBJ1-1; clone_size: .; d_call: .; cdr3_nt: TGTGCCAGCAGTATGGGGACACGGCAGAACACTGAAGCTTTCTTT; cdr3_aa: CASSMGTRQNTEAFF
v_call: TRBV6-1; j_call: TRBJ2-7; clone_size: few; d_call: TRBD1; cdr3_nt: TGTGCCAGCAGAACCGGGACAGGGGGCGGATACGAGCAGTACTTC; cdr3_aa: CASRTGTGGGYEQYF
v_call: TRBV5-8; j_call: TRBJ2-3; clone_size: few; d_call: .; cdr3_nt: TGTGCCAGCAGCCCCCTATGGCAAGATACGCAGTATTTT; cdr3_aa: CASSPLWQDTQYF
v_call: TRBV20-1; j_call: TRBJ2-1; clone_size: .; d_call: TRBD2; cdr3_nt: TGCAGTGCTAGAAAGCGGGGGGCTTACAATGAGCAGTTCTTC; cdr3_aa: CSARKRGAYNEQFF
v_call: TRBV3-1; j_call: TRBJ2-1; clone_size: .; d_call: TRBD1; cdr3_nt: TGTGCCAGCAGCCAAGGGGGACAGCGCTATGAGCAGTTCTTC; cdr3_aa: CASSQGGQRYEQFF
v_call: TRBV3-1; j_call: TRBJ2-3; clone_size: few; d_call: TRBD2; cdr3_nt: TGTGCCAGCTCTGGACTAGCGGGAACCCCAGATACGCAGTATTTT; cdr3_aa: CASSGLAGTPDTQYF
v_call: TRBV7-3; j_call: TRBJ2-3; clone_size: .; d_call: .; cdr3_nt: TGTGCCAGCAGCTTAACTTCAGTCTTCACAGATACGCAGTATTTT; cdr3_aa: CASSLTSVFTDTQYF
v_call: TRBV7-9; j_call: TRBJ1-3; clone_size: many; d_call: .; cdr3_nt: TGTGCCAGCAGCCCGGTCGGAGCTGGAGGAAACACCATATATTTT; cdr3_aa: CASSPVGAGGNTIYF
v_call: TRBV12-3/TRBV12-4; j_call: TRBJ2-1; clone_size: many; d_call: TRBD2; cdr3_nt: TGTGCCAGCAGTTTAGAGACTAGCCTCCTATTCAATGAGCAGTTCTTC; cdr3_aa: CASSLETSLLFNEQFF
v_call: TRBV29-1; j_call: TRBJ1-1; clone_size: few; d_call: .; cdr3_nt: TGCAGCGTCAGTACAATGAACACTGAAGCTTTCTTT; cdr3_aa: CSVSTMNTEAFF
v_call: TRBV20-1; j_call: TRBJ2-1; clone_size: few; d_call: TRBD1; cdr3_nt: TGCAGTGCTAGAGATGTGGACAGGGGTCTTTACAATGAGCAGTTCTTC; cdr3_aa: CSARDVDRGLYNEQFF
v_call: TRBV3-1; j_call: TRBJ2-1; clone_size: many; d_call: .; cdr3_nt: TGTGCCAGCAGCCAAGGCGACTTGGCCCTTTCCCGAAATGAGCAGTTCTTC; cdr3_aa: CASSQGDLALSRNEQFF
v_call: TRBV5-5; j_call: TRBJ2-1; clone_size: few; d_call: TRBD1; cdr3_nt: TGTGCCAGCAGCTCTACCGGGACAGGGGGCAATGAGCAGTTCTTC; cdr3_aa: CASSSTGTGGNEQFF
v_call: TRBV4-2; j_call: TRBJ2-5; clone_size: .; d_call: TRBD2; cdr3_nt: TGTGCCAGCAGCCCAACGGCGGGGGGATTACGGGAGACCCAGTACTTC; cdr3_aa: CASSPTAGGLRETQYF
v_call: TRBV4-1; j_call: TRBJ2-3; clone_size: many; d_call: TRBD2; cdr3_nt: TGCGCCAGCAGCCAAGATGCTAGCGGGGGGCGCACAGATACGCAGTATTTT; cdr3_aa: CASSQDASGGRTDTQYF
v_call: TRBV3-1; j_call: TRBJ2-2; clone_size: many; d_call: .; cdr3_nt: TGTGCCAGCAGCCGTAATGGGGAGCTGTTTTTT; cdr3_aa: CASSRNGELFF
v_call: TRBV29-1; j_call: TRBJ2-5; clone_size: few; d_call: .; cdr3_nt: TGCAGCGTTGAGGACGGGGTAGAGACCCAGTACTTC; cdr3_aa: CSVEDGVETQYF
v_call: TRBV27; j_call: TRBJ2-1; clone_size: many; d_call: TRBD1; cdr3_nt: TGTGCCAGCAGTTTGTCAGGGGGTATGCCCTACAATGAGCAGTTCTTC; cdr3_aa: CASSLSGGMPYNEQFF
v_call: TRBV2; j_call: TRBJ2-3; clone_size: many; d_call: TRBD2; cdr3_nt: TGTGCCAGCAGCCCTTTTGAGGGGACTAGCAGAACAGATACGCAGTATTTT; cdr3_aa: CASSPFEGTSRTDTQYF
v_call: TRBV25-1; j_call: TRBJ2-7; clone_size: .; d_call: TRBD1; cdr3_nt: TGTGCCAGCAGTGGACAGGGATCTTATGCCTACGAGCAGTACTTC; cdr3_aa: CASSGQGSYAYEQYF
v_call: TRBV5-1; j_call: TRBJ2-5; clone_size: .; d_call: TRBD2; cdr3_nt: TGCGCCAGCAGCCCCCTAGCGGGGGGGAGTGAGACCCAGTACTTC; cdr3_aa: CASSPLAGGSETQYF
v_call: TRBV7-8; j_call: TRBJ2-1; clone_size: many; d_call: TRBD2; cdr3_nt: TGTGCCAGCAGCTCCAGTCCTAGCGGGAGCTCAGGTGAGCAGTTCTTC; cdr3_aa: CASSSSPSGSSGEQFF
v_call: TRBV7-9; j_call: TRBJ1-6; clone_size: few; d_call: TRBD1; cdr3_nt: TGTGCCAGCAGCTTAGGTACAGGGGGGCCGTCACCCCTCCACTTT; cdr3_aa: CASSLGTGGPSPLHF
v_call: TRBV7-9; j_call: TRBJ1-1; clone_size: few; d_call: .; cdr3_nt: TGTGCCAGCAGCACTCTGGACACTGAAGCTTTCTTT; cdr3_aa: CASSTLDTEAFF
v_call: TRBV7-9; j_call: TRBJ1-1; clone_size: few; d_call: .; cdr3_nt: TGTGCCAGCAGTCCGACCCTCGTCACTGAAGCTTTCTTT; cdr3_aa: CASSPTLVTEAFF
v_call: TRBV5-1; j_call: TRBJ2-5; clone_size: .; d_call: TRBD1; cdr3_nt: TGCGCCAGCAGCCCGAGGGGACAGGGGTGGGAGACCCAGTACTTC; cdr3_aa: CASSPRGQGWETQYF
v_call: TRBV5-1; j_call: TRBJ2-7; clone_size: few; d_call: .; cdr3_nt: TGCGCCAGCAGCTTGAGCAGAGACGCCGAGCAGTACTTC; cdr3_aa: CASSLSRDAEQYF
v_call: TRBV27; j_call: TRBJ2-3; clone_size: .; d_call: .; cdr3_nt: TGTGCCAGCAGTTTATCGAGATTGGCAGATACGCAGTATTTT; cdr3_aa: CASSLSRLADTQYF
v_call: TRBV5-1; j_call: TRBJ1-1; clone_size: .; d_call: .; cdr3_nt: TGCGCCAGCAGGGATAAAGGGGCCCCAGGAGCTTTCTTT; cdr3_aa: CASRDKGAPGAFF
v_call: TRBV5-1; j_call: TRBJ1-3; clone_size: few; d_call: .; cdr3_nt: TGCGCCAGCAGCTTGGCCTACGGCTCGGGAAACACCATATATTTT; cdr3_aa: CASSLAYGSGNTIYF
v_call: TRBV2; j_call: TRBJ2-7; clone_size: .; d_call: TRBD1; cdr3_nt: TGTGCCAGCAGTAGATCAACAGGGGTCGAGCAGTACTTC; cdr3_aa: CASSRSTGVEQYF
v_call: TRBV2; j_call: TRBJ2-2; clone_size: many; d_call: .; cdr3_nt: TGTGCCAGCAGTGACAACAGGCCACGCACCGGGGAGCTGTTTTTT; cdr3_aa: CASSDNRPRTGELFF
v_call: TRBV7-8; j_call: TRBJ1-5; clone_size: few; d_call: .; cdr3_nt: TGTGCCAGCAGCCAACTGGGACCGGGGGCCAATCAGCCCCAGCATTTT; cdr3_aa: CASSQLGPGANQPQHF
v_call: TRBV28; j_call: TRBJ1-4; clone_size: .; d_call: .; cdr3_nt: TGTGCCGGCAGGCCCCCGCCCAGTGGGGAAAAACTGTTTTTT; cdr3_aa: CAGRPPPSGEKLFF
v_call: TRBV20-1; j_call: TRBJ2-4; clone_size: .; d_call: TRBD2; cdr3_nt: TGCAGTGCTAGTAGGTCTAGCGGGGCCAAAAACATTCAGTACTTC; cdr3_aa: CSASRSSGAKNIQYF
v_call: TRBV18; j_call: TRBJ1-5; clone_size: few; d_call: .; cdr3_nt: TGTGCCAGCTCACCAGGGGGCTTTCAGCCCCAGCATTTT; cdr3_aa: CASSPGGFQPQHF
v_call: TRBV10-3; j_call: TRBJ2-2; clone_size: many; d_call: .; cdr3_nt: TGTGCCATCAGTGATCTCCCCCTTCAGAACACCGGGGAGCTGTTTTTT; cdr3_aa: CAISDLPLQNTGELFF
v_call: TRBV12-3/TRBV12-4; j_call: TRBJ2-1; clone_size: many; d_call: TRBD2; cdr3_nt: TGTGCCAGCAAATTGTCAGCGGGACTATACAATGAGCAGTTCTTC; cdr3_aa: CASKLSAGLYNEQFF
v_call: TRBV11-2; j_call: TRBJ2-1; clone_size: .; d_call: .; cdr3_nt: TGTGCCAGCAGCTTCGGGGACTCAAAATACAATGAGCAGTTCTTC; cdr3_aa: CASSFGDSKYNEQFF
v_call: TRBV29-1; j_call: TRBJ2-5; clone_size: .; d_call: .; cdr3_nt: TGCAGCGTTGTAGGGCAAGAGACCCAGTACTTC; cdr3_aa: CSVVGQETQYF
v_call: TRBV6-5; j_call: TRBJ1-6; clone_size: .; d_call: .; cdr3_nt: TGTGCCAGCAGTTACTTTGGACGGACAAATTCACCCCTCCACTTT; cdr3_aa: CASSYFGRTNSPLHF
v_call: TRBV12-5; j_call: TRBJ2-7; clone_size: many; d_call: TRBD1; cdr3_nt: TGTGCTAGTGGCCCTAGGGGACAGGGCATTTACGAGCAGTACTTC; cdr3_aa: CASGPRGQGIYEQYF
v_call: TRBV12-3/TRBV12-4; j_call: TRBJ2-3; clone_size: many; d_call: TRBD2; cdr3_nt: TGTGCCAGCAGTATAACTAGCGGCATGGGCACAGATACGCAGTATTTT; cdr3_aa: CASSITSGMGTDTQYF
v_call: TRBV7-9; j_call: TRBJ2-3; clone_size: many; d_call: .; cdr3_nt: TGTGCCAGCAGTCCCCCCACAGATACGCAGTATTTT; cdr3_aa: CASSPPTDTQYF
v_call: TRBV7-9; j_call: TRBJ2-1; clone_size: few; d_call: .; cdr3_nt: TGTGCCAGCAGCTTGACGGACGGATCGGGGATCTTC; cdr3_aa: CASSLTDGSGIF
v_call: TRBV10-3; j_call: TRBJ2-7; clone_size: few; d_call: .; cdr3_nt: TGTGCCATCAGTGAGTCGGGACTTGCCTACGAGCAGTACTTC; cdr3_aa: CAISESGLAYEQYF
v_call: TRBV5-1; j_call: TRBJ1-4; clone_size: .; d_call: .; cdr3_nt: TGCGCCAGCAGGCTGGGGACCGGACAGAATGAAAAACTGTTTTTT; cdr3_aa: CASRLGTGQNEKLFF
v_call: TRBV7-8; j_call: TRBJ2-3; clone_size: .; d_call: TRBD2; cdr3_nt: TGTGCCAGCAGCACCGGCGGGAGGTCAGATACGCAGTATTTT; cdr3_aa: CASSTGGRSDTQYF
v_call: TRBV20-1; j_call: TRBJ1-5; clone_size: many; d_call: TRBD1; cdr3_nt: TGCAGTGCGAGACCCGGGACAGGTGCGTCGGGTCAGCCCCAGCATTTT; cdr3_aa: CSARPGTGASGQPQHF
v_call: TRBV6-1; j_call: TRBJ1-5; clone_size: few; d_call: .; cdr3_nt: TGTGCCAGCATATCTCGGGCAAACAGCAATCAGCCCCAGCATTTT; cdr3_aa: CASISRANSNQPQHF
v_call: TRBV2; j_call: TRBJ2-7; clone_size: .; d_call: TRBD2; cdr3_nt: TGTGCCAGCAGTCGGACTAGCGCAGGCGAGCAGTACTTC; cdr3_aa: CASSRTSAGEQYF
v_call: TRBV7-8; j_call: TRBJ2-5; clone_size: few; d_call: TRBD2; cdr3_nt: TGTGCCAGCAACCAGGTGACTAGCGGAGAGACCCAGTACTTC; cdr3_aa: CASNQVTSGETQYF
v_call: TRBV2; j_call: TRBJ2-7; clone_size: many; d_call: .; cdr3_nt: TGTGCCAGCATTTTGACATTCAGCTCCTACGAGCAGTACTTC; cdr3_aa: CASILTFSSYEQYF